A selection of T cell receptor beta chains follows, all from one sample in a study of blood T cells in healthy people across ages. TCRdb re-called the 5' RACE reads through MiXCR, storing one row per CDR3 protein. Of 700,000 to 850,000 distinct CDR3 sequences in the sample, roughly 50% are singletons; the top ten hold about 42%. The sequencing input was blood. The receptors stem from a man aged 80 or over in good health. Both conserved end residues are part of each CDR3.

v_gene,j_gene,CDR3aa
TRBV7-9,TRBJ2-3,CASSPLAGGPDRYAYF
TRBV27,TRBJ1-5,CASTPRPGSNQPQHF
TRBV5-1,TRBJ1-1,CASSWTTGTEAFF
TRBV5-1,TRBJ2-5,CASSLEFSHNPAETQYF
TRBV11-3,TRBJ2-6,CASGVTGANVLTF
TRBV3-1,TRBJ1-5,CTSSQGQGDLPQHF
TRBV25-1,TRBJ2-3,CASSAGQLRADTQYF
TRBV29-1,TRBJ2-1,CSVSQPGLAVYNEQFF
TRBV15,TRBJ1-1,CATSRDPQGGKNTEAFF
TRBV24-1,TRBJ2-1,CATSDFPRDNEQFF
TRBV6-6,TRBJ1-4,CASSYQGQGHEKLFF
TRBV5-1,TRBJ2-7,CASSFLRGSSYEQYF
TRBV6-4,TRBJ1-2,CASSDSSRDFYGYTF
TRBV5-1,TRBJ2-7,CASSLGGTHEQYF
TRBV2,TRBJ2-5,CASAVGQTWTQYF
TRBV29-1,TRBJ2-7,CSVSGDRYQAATYEQYF
TRBV14,TRBJ2-7,CASSPLGIRYEQYF
TRBV25-1,TRBJ1-4,CASSDHSRDLEKLFF
TRBV6-5,TRBJ1-4,CASSSLGQDGEKLFF
TRBV7-2,TRBJ2-7,CASSLVAGRNSYEQYF
TRBV7-7,TRBJ1-1,CASSPAPFVTEAFF
TRBV5-1,TRBJ2-1,CASSADPQGPEQFF
TRBV15,TRBJ2-6,CATSPLPSGRSGANVLTF
TRBV20-1,TRBJ2-1,CSAGLAGGLTYNEQFF
TRBV5-1,-,CASSLVRADYNEQYF
TRBV7-2,TRBJ1-6,CASRRQGNSPLHF
TRBV2,TRBJ1-1,CASSEQGNTEAFF
TRBV6-5,TRBJ1-1,CASRPELKNTEAFF
TRBV6-1,-,CASSESSSRVEQYF
TRBV5-1,TRBJ2-1,CASSPAPGGSYNEQFF
TRBV6-4,TRBJ1-2,CARTGQEGNYGYTF
TRBV7-2,TRBJ1-2,CASSLGRDGYGYTF